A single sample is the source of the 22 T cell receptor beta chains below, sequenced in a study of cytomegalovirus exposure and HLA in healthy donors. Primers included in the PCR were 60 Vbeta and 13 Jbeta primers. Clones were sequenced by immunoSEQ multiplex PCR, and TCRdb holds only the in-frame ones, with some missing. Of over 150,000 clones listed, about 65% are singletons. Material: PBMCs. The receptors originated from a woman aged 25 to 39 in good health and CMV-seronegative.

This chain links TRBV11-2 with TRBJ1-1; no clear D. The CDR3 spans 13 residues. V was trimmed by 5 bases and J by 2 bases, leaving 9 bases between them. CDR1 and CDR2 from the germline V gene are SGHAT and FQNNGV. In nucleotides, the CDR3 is TGTGCCAGCAGCCGGTCGGTAAACACTGAAGCTTTCTTT. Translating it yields CASSRSVNTEAFF.

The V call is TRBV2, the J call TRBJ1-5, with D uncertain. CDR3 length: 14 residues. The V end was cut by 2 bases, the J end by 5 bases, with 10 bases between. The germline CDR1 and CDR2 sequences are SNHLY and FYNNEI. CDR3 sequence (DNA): TGTGCCAGCAGTGAAAATTTGGGAGATCAGCCCCAGCATTTT. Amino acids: CASSENLGDQPQHF.

This CDR3 is CASSEIVGSGSYEQYF. CDR3 DNA sequence: TGTGCCAGCAGTGAAATAGTGGGTAGCGGGAGTTACGAGCAGTACTTC. V and J are TRBV2 and TRBJ2-5; 9 nucleotides line up with TRBD2. The tail of the sequence fits TRBJ2-7 better, so the J call may be wrong. CDR1 SNHLY and CDR2 FYNNEI come from the germline V gene. The CDR3 has 16 amino acids.

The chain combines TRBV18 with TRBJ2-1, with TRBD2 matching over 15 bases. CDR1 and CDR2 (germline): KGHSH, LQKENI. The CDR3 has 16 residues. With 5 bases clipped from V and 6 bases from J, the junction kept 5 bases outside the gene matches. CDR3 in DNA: TGTGCCAGCTCAGTAGGACTAGCGGGAGGGTTCAATGAGCAGTTCTTC. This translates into CASSVGLAGGFNEQFF.

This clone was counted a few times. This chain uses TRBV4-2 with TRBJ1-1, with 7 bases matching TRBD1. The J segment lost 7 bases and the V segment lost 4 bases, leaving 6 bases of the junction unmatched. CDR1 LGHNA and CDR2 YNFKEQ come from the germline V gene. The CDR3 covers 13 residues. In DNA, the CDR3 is TGTGCCAGCAGCCTCCAGGGGGTAGTTGAAGCTTTCTTT. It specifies CASSLQGVVEAFF.

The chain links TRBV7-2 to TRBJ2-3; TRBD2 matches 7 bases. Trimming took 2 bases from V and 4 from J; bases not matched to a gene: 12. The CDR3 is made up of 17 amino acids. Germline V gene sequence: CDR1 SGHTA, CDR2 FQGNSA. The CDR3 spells CASSLLADLPRPDTQYF. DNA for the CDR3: TGTGCCAGCAGCTTACTAGCGGACCTACCCCGGCCAGATACGCAGTATTTT.

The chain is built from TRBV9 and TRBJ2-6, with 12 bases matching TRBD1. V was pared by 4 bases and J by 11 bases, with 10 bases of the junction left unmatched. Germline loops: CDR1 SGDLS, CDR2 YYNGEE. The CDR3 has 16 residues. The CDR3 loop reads CASSTPSGTGGDVLTF. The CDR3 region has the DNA TGTGCCAGCAGCACCCCCTCCGGGACAGGGGGCGACGTCCTGACTTTC.

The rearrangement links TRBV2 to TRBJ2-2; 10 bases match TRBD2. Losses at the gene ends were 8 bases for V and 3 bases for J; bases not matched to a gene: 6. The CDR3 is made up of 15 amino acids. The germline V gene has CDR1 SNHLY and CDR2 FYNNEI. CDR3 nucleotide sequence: TGTGCCAGCCATAGCGGGAGGAGCGACACCGGGGAGCTGTTTTTT. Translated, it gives CASHSGRSDTGELFF.

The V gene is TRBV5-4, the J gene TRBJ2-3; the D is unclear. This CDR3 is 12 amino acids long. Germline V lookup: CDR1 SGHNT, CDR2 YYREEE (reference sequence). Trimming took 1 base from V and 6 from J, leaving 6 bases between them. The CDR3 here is CASSLPEDTQYF. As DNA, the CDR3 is TGTGCCAGCAGCTTGCCTGAGGATACGCAGTATTTT.

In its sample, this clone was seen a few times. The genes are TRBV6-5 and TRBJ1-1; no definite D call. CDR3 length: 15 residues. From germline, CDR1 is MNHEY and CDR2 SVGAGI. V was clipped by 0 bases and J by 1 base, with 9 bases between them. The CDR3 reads CASSYSIQPNTEAFF. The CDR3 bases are TGTGCCAGCAGTTACTCGATACAGCCGAACACTGAAGCTTTCTTT.

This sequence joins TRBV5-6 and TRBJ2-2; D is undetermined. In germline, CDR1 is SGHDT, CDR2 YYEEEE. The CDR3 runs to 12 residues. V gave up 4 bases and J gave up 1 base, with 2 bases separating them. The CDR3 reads CASSRNTGELFF. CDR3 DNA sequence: TGTGCCAGCAGCCGGAACACCGGGGAGCTGTTTTTT.

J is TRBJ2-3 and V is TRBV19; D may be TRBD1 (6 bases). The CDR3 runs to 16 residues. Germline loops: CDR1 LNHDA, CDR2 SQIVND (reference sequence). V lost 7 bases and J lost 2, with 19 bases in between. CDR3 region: CASTEDRTFPTDTQYF. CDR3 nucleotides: TGTGCCAGTACAGAAGACAGGACCTTCCCCACAGATACGCAGTATTTT.

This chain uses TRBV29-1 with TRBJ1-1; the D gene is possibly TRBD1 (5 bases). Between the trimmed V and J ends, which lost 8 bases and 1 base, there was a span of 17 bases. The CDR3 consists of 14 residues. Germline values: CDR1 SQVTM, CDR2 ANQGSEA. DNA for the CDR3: TGCAGCCCGAGAATAGGGGTCGGGAACACTGAAGCTTTCTTT. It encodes CSPRIGVGNTEAFF.

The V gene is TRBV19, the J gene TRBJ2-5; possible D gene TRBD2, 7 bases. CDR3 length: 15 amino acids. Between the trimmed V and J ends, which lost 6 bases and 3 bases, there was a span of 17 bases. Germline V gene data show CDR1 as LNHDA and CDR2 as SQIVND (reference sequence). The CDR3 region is CASSHSGEGEETQYF. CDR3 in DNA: TGTGCCAGTAGCCACTCAGGGGAGGGCGAAGAGACCCAGTACTTC.

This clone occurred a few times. The CDR3 protein is CASSLSAVGTDTQYF. The CDR3 DNA is TGTGCCAGCAGCTTATCGGCGGTTGGCACAGATACGCAGTATTTT. The rearrangement uses TRBV7-9 and TRBJ2-3; D gene unclear. Germline-derived CDR1 and CDR2 are SEHNR and FQNEAQ (reference sequence). Trimming took off 2 bases at V and 1 base at J, with 10 bases between the two ends. CDR3 length: 15 residues. Using reference TRBV7-9 and TRBJ2-3 for the parts outside the CDR3, the full variable domain is DTGVSQNPRHKITKRGQNVTFRCDPISEHNRLYWYRQTLGQGPEFLTYFQNEAQLEKSRLLSDRFSAERPKGSFSTLEIQRTEQGDSAMYLCASSLSAVGTDTQYFGPGTRLTVL.

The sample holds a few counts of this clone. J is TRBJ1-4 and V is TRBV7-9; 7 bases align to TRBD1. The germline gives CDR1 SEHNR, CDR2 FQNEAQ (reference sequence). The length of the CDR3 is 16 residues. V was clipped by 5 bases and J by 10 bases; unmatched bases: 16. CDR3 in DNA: TGTGCCAGCAGCACAGGGACAGCTCCGTACTGGGGAAAACTGTTTTTT. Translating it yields CASSTGTAPYWGKLFF.

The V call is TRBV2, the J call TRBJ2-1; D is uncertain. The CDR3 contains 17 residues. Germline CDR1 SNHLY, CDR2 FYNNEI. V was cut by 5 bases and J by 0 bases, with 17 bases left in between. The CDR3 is CASSNHPTLSSYNEQFF. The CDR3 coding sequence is TGTGCCAGCAGTAACCACCCCACCCTAAGCTCCTACAATGAGCAGTTCTTC.

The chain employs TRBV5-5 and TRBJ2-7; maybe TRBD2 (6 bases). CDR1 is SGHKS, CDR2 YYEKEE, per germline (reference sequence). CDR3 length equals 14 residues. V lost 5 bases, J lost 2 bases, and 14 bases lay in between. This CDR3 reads CASSPGTATYEQYF. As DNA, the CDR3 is TGTGCCAGCAGTCCCGGGACTGCTACCTACGAGCAGTACTTC.

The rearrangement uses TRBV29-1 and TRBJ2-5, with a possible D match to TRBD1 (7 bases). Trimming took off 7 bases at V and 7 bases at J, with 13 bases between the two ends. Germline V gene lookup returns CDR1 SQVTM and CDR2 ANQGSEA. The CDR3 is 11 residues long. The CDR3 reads CSGGTVGTQYF. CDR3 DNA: TGCAGCGGCGGGACAGTCGGGACCCAGTACTTC.

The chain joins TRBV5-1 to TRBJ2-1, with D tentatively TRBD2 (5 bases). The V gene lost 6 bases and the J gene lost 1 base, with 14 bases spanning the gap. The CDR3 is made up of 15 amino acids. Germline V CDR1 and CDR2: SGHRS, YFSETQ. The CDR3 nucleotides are TGCGCCAGCATGCTTGGGTCGGGGTCCTACAATGAGCAGTTCTTC. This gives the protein CASMLGSGSYNEQFF. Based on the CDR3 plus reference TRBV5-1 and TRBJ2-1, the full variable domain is KAGVTQTPRYLIKTRGQQVTLSCSPISGHRSVSWYQQTPGQGLQFLFEYFSETQRNKGNFPGRFSGRQFSNSRSEMNVSTLELGDSALYLCASMLGSGSYNEQFFGPGTRLTVL.

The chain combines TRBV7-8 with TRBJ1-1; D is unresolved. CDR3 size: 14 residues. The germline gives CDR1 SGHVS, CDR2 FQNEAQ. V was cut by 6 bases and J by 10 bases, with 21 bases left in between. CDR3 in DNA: TGTGCCAGCAGATCATGGACTGATAGAAGTGGAGCTTTCTTT. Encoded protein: CASRSWTDRSGAFF.

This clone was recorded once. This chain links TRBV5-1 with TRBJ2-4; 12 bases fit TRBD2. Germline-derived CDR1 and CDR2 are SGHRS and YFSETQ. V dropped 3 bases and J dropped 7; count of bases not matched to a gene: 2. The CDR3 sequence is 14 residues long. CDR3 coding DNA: TGCGCCAGCAGCTGGACTAGCGGGAAGAACATTCAGTACTTC. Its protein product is CASSWTSGKNIQYF.